Shown below are 14 T cell receptor beta chains from a single sample sequenced in a study of neurological immune-mediated disorders. One entry per CDR3 protein results from TCRdb running MiXCR on the 5' RACE reads. The data contain more than 75,000 distinct CDR3 sequences, around 10% of them singletons. Input material: PBMCs. The receptors were gathered from a man in his forties in good health.

This clonotype came up many times. J is TRBJ2-7 and V is TRBV18; D ambiguous. CDR3 length equals 13 residues. The V end lost 0 bases, the J end lost 3 bases, and 6 bases lay between the germline ends. From germline, CDR1 is KGHSH and CDR2 LQKENI. This CDR3 is CASSPPGGYEQYF. In DNA, the CDR3 is TGTGCCAGCTCACCACCGGGCGGCTACGAGCAGTACTTC.

This clonotype was seen ten or more times. The rearrangement joins TRBV2 to TRBJ1-2, with 7 bases lining up with TRBD1. CDR3 length equals 15 residues. Germline loops: CDR1 SNHLY, CDR2 FYNNEI. J lost 0 bases, V lost 4 bases, and 5 bases had no gene match. In nucleotides, the CDR3 is TGTGCCAGCAGTGTCGCGCAGGGGGCTAACTATGGCTACACCTTC. Its protein product is CASSVAQGANYGYTF.

This clonotype has at least ten counts. The chain links TRBV10-3 to TRBJ2-1; D may be TRBD1 or TRBD2 (6 bases each). Germline V CDR1 and CDR2: ENHRY, SYGVKD. The CDR3 runs 14 residues. With 3 bases removed from V and 7 bases from J, the gap between germline ends came to 13 bases. The DNA for the CDR3 is TGTGCCATCAGTGATTCTGGAGGGGGGAATGAGCAGTTCTTC. Its translation: CAISDSGGGNEQFF.

This clonotype was picked up many times. This rearrangement joins TRBV7-2 to TRBJ2-7; 12 bases agree with TRBD1. The CDR3 consists of 16 residues. V was pared by 0 bases and J by 5 bases, with 5 bases of the junction left unmatched. Germline CDR1 reads SGHTA; CDR2 reads FQGNSA. CDR3 sequence: CASSLAGTGGPDEQYF. CDR3 coding DNA: TGTGCCAGCAGCTTAGCGGGGACAGGGGGCCCGGACGAGCAGTACTTC. The full variable domain, in which reference TRBV7-2 and TRBJ2-7 provide the parts outside the CDR3, is GAGVSQSPSNKVTEKGKDVELRCDPISGHTALYWYRQSLGQGLEFLIYFQGNSAPDKSGLPSDRFSAERTGGSVSTLTIQRTQQEDSAVYLCASSLAGTGGPDEQYFGPGTRLTVT.

This clonotype was observed many times. This chain joins TRBV11-2 and TRBJ1-2, with a weak D call TRBD1 (5 bases). The CDR3 runs to 14 residues. In germline, CDR1 is SGHAT, CDR2 FQNNGV. Trimming removed 6 bases at V and 3 bases at J, with 14 bases between. The CDR3 loop reads CASRQVSGYYGYTF. The CDR3, as DNA: TGTGCCAGCAGACAGGTCTCGGGGTACTATGGCTACACCTTC.

This clonotype was counted between two and nine times. J is TRBJ1-4 and V is TRBV18; 9 bases fit TRBD1. CDR3 length: 16 residues. Germline CDR1 KGHSH, CDR2 LQKENI. V lost 2 bases, J lost 8 bases, and 9 bases stayed unmatched. CDR3 residues: CASSPFTGGADEKLFF. CDR3 sequence (DNA): TGTGCCAGCTCACCATTCACAGGGGGCGCCGACGAAAAACTGTTTTTT.

This CDR3 is CASRGGFSTDTQYF. The CDR3 DNA sequence: TGTGCCAGCAGGGGAGGATTTAGCACAGATACGCAGTATTTT. The chain employs TRBV27 and TRBJ2-3; possible D gene TRBD2, 6 bases. The CDR3 runs to 14 residues. V lost 6 bases to trimming and J lost 0 bases, with 10 bases between them. Germline assignment: CDR1 MNHEY and CDR2 SMNVEV (reference sequence).

This clonotype has ten or more counts. The chain is built from TRBV9 and TRBJ1-2, with no clear D. Germline V CDR1 and CDR2: SGDLS, YYNGEE. The germline V and J ends were trimmed by 0 bases and 3 bases, with 12 bases remaining between them. This CDR3 is built from 15 residues. For the CDR3, the DNA is TGTGCCAGCAGCGTAGGGTTGGACGGGGACTATGGCTACACCTTC. Its protein product is CASSVGLDGDYGYTF.

This clonotype was counted at least ten times. The chain is built from TRBV4-1 and TRBJ2-3; possibly TRBD1 for D (6 bases). Trimming removed 4 bases from V and 5 bases from J, with 10 bases in between. This CDR3 has 13 residues. Per germline, CDR1 MGHRA and CDR2 YSYEKL. DNA of the CDR3: TGCGCCAGCAGCCTTCTACAGGGAGATACGCAGTATTTT. Its translation is CASSLLQGDTQYF.

This clonotype appeared many times. The CDR3 DNA follows: TGTGCCAGCAGTTTAAGGCTAGCGGGTAACACCGGGGAGCTGTTTTTT. The encoded protein is CASSLRLAGNTGELFF. J is TRBJ2-2 and V is TRBV12-3 or TRBV12-4; 8 nucleotides agree with TRBD2. CDR3 length equals 16 residues. The trim removed 2 bases at V and 2 bases at J, leaving 4 bases unmatched.

This clonotype was seen repeatedly, ten times or more. This chain connects TRBV20-1 to TRBJ2-1; D is perhaps TRBD2 (7 bases). Trimming removed 2 bases at V and 9 bases at J, with 23 bases between. The CDR3 consists of 16 residues. Germline loops: CDR1 DFQATT, CDR2 SNEGSKA (reference sequence). This CDR3 reads CSARTPVAGVGGEQFF. The CDR3 DNA sequence: TGCAGTGCTAGAACTCCCGTTGCGGGAGTAGGGGGTGAGCAGTTCTTC.

This clonotype was detected a few times. The chain is built from TRBV7-9 and TRBJ2-1; 8 bases align to TRBD2. Trimming took 6 bases from V and 10 from J; bases not matched to a gene: 8. This CDR3 comprises 13 residues. The germline gives CDR1 SEHNR, CDR2 FQNEAQ (reference sequence). The CDR3: CASRSGSKGEQFF. Written as DNA, the CDR3 is TGTGCCAGCAGAAGCGGGAGTAAGGGGGAGCAGTTCTTC. Full variable domain (remainder filled in from reference TRBV7-9 and TRBJ2-1): DTGVSQNPRHKITKRGQNVTFRCDPISEHNRLYWYRQTLGQGPEFLTYFQNEAQLEKSRLLSDRFSAERPKGSFSTLEIQRTEQGDSAMYLCASRSGSKGEQFFGPGTRLTVL.

The chain recombines TRBV27 with TRBJ2-1; 7 bases align to TRBD2. Unmatched junction bases numbered 5, after V lost 0 bases and J lost 3 bases. CDR1 is MNHEY and CDR2 is SMNVEV in the germline V gene (reference sequence). There are 16 residues in the CDR3. The CDR3 loop reads CASSLSGGGRYNEQFF. In DNA, the CDR3 is TGTGCCAGCAGTTTATCTGGCGGGGGACGCTACAATGAGCAGTTCTTC.

This clonotype showed up just a few times. The chain couples TRBV20-1 to TRBJ2-1; 10 bases map to TRBD2. V dropped 0 bases and J dropped 7; count of bases not matched to a gene: 6. CDR3 length: 15 amino acids. In germline, CDR1 is DFQATT, CDR2 SNEGSKA (reference sequence). The CDR3 nucleotides read TGCAGTGCTAGAGATGTAGCGGGGGGCCAGAATGAGCAGTTCTTC. Protein sequence: CSARDVAGGQNEQFF.